The 27 T cell receptor beta chains presented below share a single source sample, sequenced in a study of shared clonotypes between healthy human individuals. The repertoire was sequenced with immunoSEQ multiplex PCR; TCRdb's copy has only in-frame clones and lacks some. This table holds hundreds of thousands of clones, 75% to 80% found once. The sample was PBMCs. The receptors stem from a woman in her thirties or forties in good health. Some clones in this sample may be carry-over from other donors' samples.

As for this clone: A much larger clone is a single base away; this may be a read error. At the DNA level, this CDR3 is encoded by other sequences in the same sample as well. The chain combines TRBV11-2 with TRBJ2-1, with D uncertain. Germline assignment: CDR1 SGHAT and CDR2 FQNNGV. This CDR3 has 12 amino acids. Trimming took 3 bases from V and 3 from J, leaving 3 bases between them. DNA of the CDR3: TGTGCCAGCAGCTTGAGCTACAATGAGCAGTTCTTC. It yields the protein CASSLSYNEQFF.

Remarks on this clone: A far larger clone is just one base off, so this is likely a read error. This chain connects TRBV5-1 to TRBJ2-5; D may be TRBD2 (5 bases). Germline values: CDR1 SGHRS, CDR2 YFSETQ. This CDR3 has 11 residues. V lost 0 bases to trimming and J lost 11 bases, with 8 bases between them. Here the CDR3 reads CASSLDWEQYF. CDR3 coding DNA: TGCGCCAGCAGCTTGGATTGGGAGCAGTACTTC.

In regard to this clone: A far larger clone is just one base off, so this is likely a read error. V usage is TRBV5-1 and J usage is TRBJ2-7, with 13 bases matching TRBD2. This CDR3 contains 15 residues. The germline gives CDR1 SGHRS, CDR2 YFSETQ. The CDR3 loop reads CACSLGLAGPYEQYF. DNA of the CDR3: TGCGCCTGCAGCTTGGGACTAGCGGGGCCGTACGAGCAGTACTTC.

The chain carries TRBV7-2 and TRBJ2-7; TRBD1 might be the D (6 bases). Trimming pared 4 bases from V and 3 bases from J, leaving 13 bases between. The CDR3 spans 14 residues. Germline V gene data show CDR1 as SGHTA and CDR2 as FQGNSA. The CDR3 DNA is TGTGCCAGCAGCTCCTCTCAGGGGTTCTACGAGCAGTACTTC. Its translation is CASSSSQGFYEQYF.

In its sample, this clone was seen once. The chain employs TRBV12-1 and TRBJ2-7; the DNA was not used to check the table's D call, TRBD1. TRBV12-1 is labeled a pseudogene. This CDR3 is 16 amino acids long. DNA of the CDR3: TGTGCCAGCAGCCTTCGGGACAGCCGGATGACTACCGAGCAGTACTTC. This encodes CASSLRDSRMTTEQYF.

Concerning this clone itself: A far larger clone is a single base away, which makes a read error likely. The rearrangement joins TRBV4-3 to TRBJ1-4; 8 positions agree with TRBD1. Germline V lookup: CDR1 LGHNA, CDR2 YSLEER. There are 15 residues in the CDR3. CDR3 sequence: CASSPTGGWDEKLSF. CDR3 sequence (DNA): TGCGCCAGCAGCCCAACAGGGGGTTGGGATGAAAAACTGTCTTTT.

The chain uses TRBV19 and TRBJ2-2; the D gene is possibly TRBD2 (5 bases). The CDR3 covers 14 residues. Trimming shortened V by 8 bases and J by 1 base, and 11 bases separated the two germline ends. Per germline, CDR1 LNHDA and CDR2 SQIVND (reference sequence). CDR3: CASVRAENTGELFF. The DNA for the CDR3 is TGTGCCAGTGTCCGAGCGGAGAACACCGGGGAGCTGTTTTTT.

Ten or more counts support this clone. The chain recombines TRBV2 with TRBJ2-5; 9 bases fit TRBD2. Per germline, CDR1 SNHLY and CDR2 FYNNEI. The length of the CDR3 is 15 residues. V gave up 2 bases and J gave up 7 bases; unmatched junction bases: 8. DNA for the CDR3: TGTGCCAGCAGTGAACTGACTAGCGGTAGCGGGACCCAGTACTTC. Residues: CASSELTSGSGTQYF.

This clone appeared a few times. The chain combines TRBV9 with TRBJ2-1, with D possibly called TRBD1 or TRBD2 (5 bases each). Trimming pared 1 base from V and 8 bases from J, leaving 16 bases between. The CDR3 runs to 15 residues. Germline loops: CDR1 SGDLS, CDR2 YYNGEE. The CDR3, as DNA: TGTGCCAGCAGCGTAACCGGGGCCGACGGGGATGAGCAGTTCTTC. It specifies CASSVTGADGDEQFF. Full variable domain (remainder filled in from reference TRBV9 and TRBJ2-1): DSGVTQTPKHLITATGQRVTLRCSPRSGDLSVYWYQQSLDQGLQFLIQYYNGEERAKGNILERFSAQQFPDLHSELNLSSLELGDSALYFCASSVTGADGDEQFFGPGTRLTVL.

CDR3 bases: TGTGCCTGGAGTCGGGGGGAGGGCCAGGATGAGCAGTTCTTC. Its protein product is CAWSRGEGQDEQFF. This chain uses TRBV30 with TRBJ2-1, with 7 nucleotides matching TRBD2. Germline trimming cut 2 bases from V and 8 bases from J; bases unmatched to any gene: 9. The CDR3 is 14 residues long. Germline V gene data show CDR1 as GTSNPN and CDR2 as SVGIG (reference sequence).

This clone was recorded only once. The rearrangement uses TRBV28 and TRBJ1-5; the D gene is possibly TRBD1 (6 bases). The V end lost 4 bases, the J end lost 3 bases, and 13 bases lay between the germline ends. The CDR3 contains 15 residues. From germline, CDR1 is MDHEN and CDR2 SYDVKM. CDR3 sequence: CASSSQGRLNQPQHF. For the CDR3, the DNA is TGTGCCAGCAGTTCTCAGGGGAGGCTCAATCAGCCCCAGCATTTT.

The chain joins TRBV10-1 to TRBJ1-2; D remains ambiguous. Germline V gene lookup returns CDR1 WNHNN and CDR2 SYGVQD (reference sequence). Trimming took 2 bases from V and 1 from J, leaving 14 bases between them. There are 16 residues in the CDR3. The CDR3 spells CASSEIDRGLNYGYTF. CDR3 bases: TGCGCCAGCAGTGAGATCGACCGTGGACTTAACTATGGCTACACCTTC.

The chain is built from TRBV29-1 and TRBJ2-3; 10 nucleotides agree with TRBD2. J gave up 3 bases and V 4 bases, and 7 bases lay outside the gene matches. CDR1 is SQVTM and CDR2 is ANQGSEA in the germline V gene. The length of the CDR3 is 15 residues. The CDR3 here is CSVGIASGSTDTQYF. The CDR3 region has the DNA TGCAGCGTTGGAATTGCTAGCGGGAGTACAGATACGCAGTATTTT.

This chain links TRBV5-1 with TRBJ2-2; D call uncertain. In germline, CDR1 is SGHRS, CDR2 YFSETQ. This CDR3 has 16 amino acids. Trimming pared 4 bases from V and 8 bases from J, leaving 21 bases between. CDR3 sequence: CASSPAVEETLGELFF. CDR3 nucleotide sequence: TGCGCCAGCAGCCCGGCCGTCGAGGAGACCTTAGGGGAGCTGTTTTTT.

With regard to this clone: A far larger clone differs by one base, so this is likely a read error. Other DNA sequences of this sample code for an identical CDR3. The chain employs TRBV27 and TRBJ2-1; 9 bases fit TRBD2. V was clipped by 7 bases and J by 6 bases; unmatched bases: 10. The CDR3 is made up of 15 amino acids. Germline CDR1 and CDR2: MNHEY and SMNVEV (reference sequence). CDR3 sequence: CASISAGGMGNEQFF. CDR3 DNA sequence: TGTGCCAGCATCTCAGCGGGAGGTATGGGCAATGAGCAGTTCTTC.

As for this clone: A much larger clone differs by one base, so this may be a read error. This chain links TRBV28 with TRBJ2-2; D is perhaps TRBD1 (5 bases). The germline V and J ends were trimmed by 6 bases and 4 bases, with 15 bases remaining between them. The germline gives CDR1 MDHEN, CDR2 SYDVKM. The length of the CDR3 is 15 residues. The DNA of the CDR3 is TGTGCCAGCAGCCGTCGGGCAGGGTTCACCGGGGAGCTGTTTTTT. Translating gives CASSRRAGFTGELFF.

This clone was seen at least ten times. The rearrangement joins TRBV5-6 to TRBJ1-1; D is uncertain. This CDR3 is 13 amino acids long. Germline-derived CDR1 and CDR2 are SGHDT and YYEEEE. The germline V and J ends were trimmed by 2 bases and 1 base, with 6 bases remaining between them. CDR3 in amino acids: CASSFSENTEAFF. CDR3 DNA sequence: TGTGCCAGCAGCTTTTCCGAGAACACTGAAGCTTTCTTT.

There are many counts of this clone. Other nucleotide sequences in the sample specify the same CDR3. This rearrangement joins TRBV29-1 to TRBJ1-1; the D gene is possibly TRBD1 (6 bases). The V gene lost 7 bases and the J gene lost 1 base, with 10 bases spanning the gap. Per germline, CDR1 SQVTM and CDR2 ANQGSEA. This CDR3 comprises 12 residues. CDR3 protein: CSAGQRNTEAFF. The CDR3 DNA is TGCAGCGCAGGACAGAGGAACACTGAAGCTTTCTTT.

The chain has TRBV29-1 and TRBJ1-3; D is uncertain. V was trimmed by 4 bases and J by 0 bases, leaving 10 bases between them. This CDR3 has 14 residues. The germline CDR1 and CDR2 sequences are SQVTM and ANQGSEA. The CDR3: CSVVFSDSGNTIYF. The CDR3, as DNA: TGCAGCGTTGTGTTCTCAGACTCTGGAAACACCATATATTTT.

V is TRBV7-2 and J is TRBJ2-6, with TRBD1 identical over 9 bases. This CDR3 comprises 15 residues. V lost 5 bases to trimming and J lost 4 bases; unmatched junction nucleotides: 3. CDR1 is SGHTA, CDR2 FQGNSA, per germline. CDR3 DNA: TGTGCCAGCAGCCGGGACAGGGCCGGGGCCAACGTCCTGACTTTC. Residues: CASSRDRAGANVLTF. Based on the CDR3 plus reference TRBV7-2 and TRBJ2-6, the full variable domain is GAGVSQSPSNKVTEKGKDVELRCDPISGHTALYWYRQSLGQGLEFLIYFQGNSAPDKSGLPSDRFSAERTGGSVSTLTIQRTQQEDSAVYLCASSRDRAGANVLTFGAGSRLTVL.

A single count supports this clone. V is TRBV5-4 and J is TRBJ2-3; 8 bases are shared with TRBD2. CDR1 SGHNT and CDR2 YYREEE come from the germline V gene (reference sequence). The V gene end was trimmed by 1 base and the J gene end by 4 bases; junction bases not matched to a gene: 8. The length of the CDR3 is 16 residues. In nucleotides, the CDR3 is TGTGCCAGCAGCTTGCGGGGACTAGTTCAGGCAGATACGCAGTATTTT. Translating it yields CASSLRGLVQADTQYF.

V gene TRBV4-2 combines with J gene TRBJ2-1, with 7 bases fitting TRBD2. CDR3 length: 16 amino acids. The germline V gene has CDR1 LGHNA and CDR2 YNFKEQ. The ends lost 4 bases at V and 8 bases at J; junction bases unmatched: 14. The CDR3 is CASSPQAGDVGDEQFF. CDR3 in DNA: TGTGCCAGCAGCCCCCAGGCGGGAGACGTGGGTGATGAGCAGTTCTTC.

A remark on this clone: Germline and junction disagree at one end, which may indicate a read error. This rearrangement joins TRBV30 to TRBJ2-3; 9 bases line up with TRBD2. The CDR3 has 13 residues. The germline V gene has CDR1 GTSNPN and CDR2 SVGIG (reference sequence). CDR3: CAYQREVSDMQYF. CDR3 nucleotide sequence: TGTGCCTATCAGCGGGAGGTCTCGGATATGCAGTATTTT.

V is TRBV6-4 and J is TRBJ2-1, with D unresolved. With 7 bases removed from V and 6 bases from J, the gap between germline ends came to 19 bases. Per the germline V gene, CDR1 is MRHNA and CDR2 is SNTAGT. This CDR3 is 15 amino acids long. The CDR3 loop reads CASTDLPPRFNEQFF. The CDR3 DNA follows: TGTGCCAGCACCGACCTCCCCCCAAGATTCAATGAGCAGTTCTTC.

The CDR3 region is CASNRDRDSEQYF. The CDR3 nucleotides read TGTGCCAGCAACCGGGACAGGGACAGCGAGCAGTACTTC. The chain carries TRBV11-2 and TRBJ2-7; 9 bases agree with TRBD1. The ends lost 7 bases at V and 6 bases at J; junction bases unmatched: 7. The V gene's germline CDR1 is SGHAT and CDR2 FQNNGV. The length of the CDR3 is 13 residues.

The rearrangement uses TRBV11-2 and TRBJ2-7; D possibly corresponds to TRBD2 (6 bases). The CDR3 loop spans 17 amino acids. CDR1 and CDR2 from the germline V gene are SGHAT and FQNNGV. The V end was cut by 4 bases, the J end by 1 base, with 20 bases between. The CDR3 region is CASSSGWGTGASYEQYF. As DNA, the CDR3 is TGTGCCAGCAGCTCAGGGTGGGGGACGGGAGCGTCCTACGAGCAGTACTTC.

As to this clone: One base away lies a much larger clone, so this may be a sequencing read error. This chain links TRBV27 with TRBJ2-5; TRBD1 matches 9 bases. There are 14 residues in the CDR3. The germline CDR1 and CDR2 sequences are MNHEY and SMNVEV (reference sequence). The junction had 2 bases not matched to a gene; V was cut back by 5 bases and J by 1 base. This CDR3 reads CASSPQGAQETQYF. DNA of the CDR3: TGTGCCAGCAGTCCACAGGGGGCCCAAGAGACCCAGTACTTC.